This is a list of T cell receptor beta chains from one sample in a study of T cell repertoires in cytomegalovirus infection. Using its own MiXCR run on the reads, TCRdb lists one record per CDR3 protein. The sample holds approximately 470,000 distinct CDR3 sequences; about two fifths are singletons and the top ten take 43%. Their antigens are not known. Here the sequenced sample was cultured PBMCs, taken from culture after CMV antigen stimulation. These receptors originate from a human donor in good health (CMV status not recorded). Some clones in this sample may be carry-over from other donors' samples. CDR3s include the opening cysteine and the closing phenylalanine or tryptophan. Each record gives: D gene, V gene, J gene, clone size, CDR3 protein, CDR3 DNA. D genes are given only for firm matches. Size tells how often a clone was seen (once, few, many) or the class of an expanded clone, and some rows leave it out.

d_call: NA; v_call: TRBV12-3/TRBV12-4; j_call: TRBJ1-1; clone_size: NA; cdr3_aa: CASSFRAGGTEAFF; cdr3_nt: TGTGCCAGCAGTTTTAGAGCGGGGGGCACTGAAGCTTTCTTT
d_call: NA; v_call: TRBV4-2; j_call: TRBJ1-1; clone_size: NA; cdr3_aa: CASSQDLVSGGNTEAFF; cdr3_nt: TGTGCCAGCAGCCAAGATCTAGTTAGTGGCGGGAACACTGAAGCTTTCTTT
d_call: NA; v_call: TRBV7-2; j_call: TRBJ2-7; clone_size: NA; cdr3_aa: CASTDVGKTAYEQYF; cdr3_nt: TGTGCCAGCACCGACGTTGGGAAGACGGCCTACGAGCAGTACTTC
d_call: NA; v_call: TRBV7-8; j_call: TRBJ2-7; clone_size: few; cdr3_aa: CASSLQVAPYEQYF; cdr3_nt: TGTGCCAGCAGCCTTCAGGTTGCCCCCTACGAGCAGTACTTC
d_call: NA; v_call: TRBV27; j_call: TRBJ2-2; clone_size: NA; cdr3_aa: CASSLRGRDTGELFF; cdr3_nt: TGTGCCAGCAGTTTACGGGGAAGGGACACCGGGGAGCTGTTTTTT
d_call: TRBD1; v_call: TRBV19; j_call: TRBJ1-5; clone_size: NA; cdr3_aa: CASSDPNSGQGSQPQHF; cdr3_nt: TGTGCCAGTAGTGACCCTAACTCGGGACAGGGGAGTCAGCCCCAGCATTTT
d_call: TRBD2; v_call: TRBV7-6; j_call: TRBJ2-3; clone_size: NA; cdr3_aa: CASSFLPGLAGKDTQYF; cdr3_nt: TGTGCCAGCAGCTTCCTACCGGGACTAGCGGGAAAAGATACGCAGTATTTT
d_call: TRBD1; v_call: TRBV19; j_call: TRBJ2-7; clone_size: few; cdr3_aa: CASSPMGQGLPYEQYF; cdr3_nt: TGTGCCAGTAGCCCCATGGGACAGGGCCTACCGTACGAGCAGTACTTC
d_call: NA; v_call: TRBV12-3/TRBV12-4; j_call: TRBJ2-5; clone_size: NA; cdr3_aa: CASTTRGGGGETQYF; cdr3_nt: TGTGCCAGCACCACCCGCGGTGGGGGTGGGGAGACCCAGTACTTC
d_call: NA; v_call: TRBV7-7; j_call: TRBJ2-3; clone_size: few; cdr3_aa: CASSRTLGDTQYF; cdr3_nt: TGTGCCAGCAGCCGAACCCTAGGAGATACGCAGTATTTT